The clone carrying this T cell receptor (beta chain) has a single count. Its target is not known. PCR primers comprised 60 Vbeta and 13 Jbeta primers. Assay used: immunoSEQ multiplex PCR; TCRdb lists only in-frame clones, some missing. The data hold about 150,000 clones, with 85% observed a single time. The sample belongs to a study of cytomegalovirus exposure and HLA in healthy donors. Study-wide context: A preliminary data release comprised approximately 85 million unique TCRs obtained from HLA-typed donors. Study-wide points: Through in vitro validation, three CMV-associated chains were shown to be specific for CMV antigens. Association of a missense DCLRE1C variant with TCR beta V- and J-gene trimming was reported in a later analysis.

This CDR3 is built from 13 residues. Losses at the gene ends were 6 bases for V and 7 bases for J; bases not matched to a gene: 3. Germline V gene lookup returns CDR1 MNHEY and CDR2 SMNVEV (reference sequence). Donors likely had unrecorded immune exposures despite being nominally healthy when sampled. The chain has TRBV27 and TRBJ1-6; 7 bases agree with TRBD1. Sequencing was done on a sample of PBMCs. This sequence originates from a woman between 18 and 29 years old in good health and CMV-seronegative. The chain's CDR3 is CASRWTGNSPLHF. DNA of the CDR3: TGTGCCAGCAGATGGACAGGCAATTCACCCCTCCACTTT.